This TCR beta chain was obtained from a study of blood T cell repertoires in COVID-19. Looking at the study overall: In each case, the material was cDNA or gDNA derived from T cells, B-cell-depleted T cells, or PBMCs.

CDR1 is SQVTM, CDR2 ANQGSEA, per germline. The CDR3 has 11 amino acids. The V segment lost 6 bases and the J segment 8 bases; nucleotides outside the gene matches: 2. Source study methods: Amplification with reference gene primers provided the estimates of nucleated cell counts. Clones were sequenced by immunoSEQ multiplex PCR, and TCRdb holds only the in-frame ones, with some missing. That table supplies the V and J calls and clone size; D and trimming were determined from the DNA. The sample yields about 520,000 clones, 70% to 90% seen once. The clonotype comes from a human donor in a cohort sampled during active COVID-19. The chain links TRBV29-1 to TRBJ1-4; 8 bases fit TRBD1. Input material: peripheral blood. CDR3 protein: CSVGQAEKLFF. The DNA of the CDR3 is TGCAGCGTGGGACAGGCGGAAAAACTGTTTTTT.